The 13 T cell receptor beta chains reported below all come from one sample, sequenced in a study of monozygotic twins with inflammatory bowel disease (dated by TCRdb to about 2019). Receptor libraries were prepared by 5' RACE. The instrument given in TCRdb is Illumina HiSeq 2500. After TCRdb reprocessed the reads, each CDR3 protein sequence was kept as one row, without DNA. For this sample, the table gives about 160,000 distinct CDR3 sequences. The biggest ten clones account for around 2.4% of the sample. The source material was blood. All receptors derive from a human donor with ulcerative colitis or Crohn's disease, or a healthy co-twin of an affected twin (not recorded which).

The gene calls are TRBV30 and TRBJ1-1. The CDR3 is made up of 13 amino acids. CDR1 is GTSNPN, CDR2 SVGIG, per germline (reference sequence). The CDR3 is CAWSEQVNTEAFF.

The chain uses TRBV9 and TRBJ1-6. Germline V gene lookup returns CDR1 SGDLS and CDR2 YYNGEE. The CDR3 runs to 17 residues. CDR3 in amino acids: CASSLRRLTSYNSPLHF.

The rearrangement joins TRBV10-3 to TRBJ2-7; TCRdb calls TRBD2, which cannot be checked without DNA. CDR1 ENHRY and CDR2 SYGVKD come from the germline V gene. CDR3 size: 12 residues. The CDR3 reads CASASGSYEQYF.

The CDR3 spells CASSYGSGGNEQFF. The chain uses TRBV6-2 or TRBV6-3 and TRBJ2-1; as DNA is missing, the TRBD1 call by TCRdb cannot be tested. This CDR3 has 14 amino acids. Looked up from germline, CDR1 is MNHEY and CDR2 is SVGEGT.

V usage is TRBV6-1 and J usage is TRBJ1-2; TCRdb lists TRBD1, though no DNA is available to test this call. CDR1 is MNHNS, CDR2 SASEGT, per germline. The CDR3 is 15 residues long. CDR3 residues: CASSELGQTHYGYTF.

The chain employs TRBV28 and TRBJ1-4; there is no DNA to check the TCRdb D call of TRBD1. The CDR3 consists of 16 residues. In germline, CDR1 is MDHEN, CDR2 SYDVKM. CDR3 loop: CASSPGNYATNEKLLF.

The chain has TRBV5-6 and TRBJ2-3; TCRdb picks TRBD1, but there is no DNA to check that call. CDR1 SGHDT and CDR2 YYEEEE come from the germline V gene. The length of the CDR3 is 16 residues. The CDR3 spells CASSLMADRGSDTQYF.

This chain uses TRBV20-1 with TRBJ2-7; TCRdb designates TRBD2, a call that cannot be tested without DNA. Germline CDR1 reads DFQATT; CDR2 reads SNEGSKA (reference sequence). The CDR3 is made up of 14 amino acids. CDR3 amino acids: CSARGADFTYEQYF.

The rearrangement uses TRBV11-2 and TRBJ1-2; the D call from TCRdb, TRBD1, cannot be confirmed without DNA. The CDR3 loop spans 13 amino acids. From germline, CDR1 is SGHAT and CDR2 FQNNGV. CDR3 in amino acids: CASGPAGVNGYTF. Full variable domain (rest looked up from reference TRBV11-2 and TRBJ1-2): EAGVAQSPRYKIIEKRQSVAFWCNPISGHATLYWYQQILGQGPKLLIQFQNNGVVDDSQLPKDRFSAERLKGVDSTLKIQPAKLEDSAVYLCASGPAGVNGYTFGSGTRLTVV.

The CDR3 sequence: CSASGTGVGYEQYF. The chain employs TRBV20-1 and TRBJ2-7; TCRdb lists TRBD1, though no DNA is available to test this call. Looked up from germline, CDR1 is DFQATT and CDR2 is SNEGSKA (reference sequence). This CDR3 comprises 14 residues.

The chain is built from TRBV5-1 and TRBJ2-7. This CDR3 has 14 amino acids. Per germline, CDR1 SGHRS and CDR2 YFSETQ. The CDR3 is CASSLVGSTYEQYF.

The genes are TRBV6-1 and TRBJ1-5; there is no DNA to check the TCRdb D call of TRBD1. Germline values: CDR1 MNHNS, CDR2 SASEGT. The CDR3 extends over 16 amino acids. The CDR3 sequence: CASSGQDKAGNQPQHF.

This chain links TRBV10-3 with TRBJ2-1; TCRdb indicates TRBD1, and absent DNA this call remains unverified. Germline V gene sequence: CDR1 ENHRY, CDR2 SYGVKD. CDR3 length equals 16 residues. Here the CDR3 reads CAISGTDRSSYNEQFF.